The 24 T cell receptor beta chains in this list originate from one sample, sequenced in a study of T cells in Graves' hyperthyroidism and ophthalmopathy. What was amplified from RNA transcripts were TCR beta CDR3 regions. During a first-round RT-PCR of the TCR CDR3, the HTBI primer set was used. TCRdb reprocessed the multiplex PCR reads with MiXCR, giving one entry per CDR3 protein. The table has a few hundred thousand distinct CDR3 sequences, approximately 21% seen once; the top ten hold 50% to 75%. Input material: blood. The receptors originated from a man aged 30 to 45 with Graves' ophthalmopathy.

There are many counts of this clonotype. This chain uses TRBV18 with TRBJ2-1; the D gene is possibly TRBD1 (5 bases). The CDR3 has 11 amino acids. Trimming removed 6 bases from V and 10 bases from J, with 10 bases in between. CDR1 and CDR2 (germline): KGHSH, LQKENI. The CDR3 DNA is TGTGCCAGCTCTCCTACAGGAGAGCAGTTCTTC. Protein: CASSPTGEQFF.

CDR3 sequence (DNA): TGTGCCACCAGCAGAGAGGGGTCTTCCTACGAGCAGTACTTC. It translates to CATSREGSSYEQYF. The genes are TRBV15 and TRBJ2-7; no firm D call. The CDR3 is made up of 14 amino acids. Germline V gene lookup returns CDR1 LNHNV and CDR2 YYDKDF (reference sequence). V was clipped by 0 bases and J by 1 base, with 7 bases between them.

The J gene is TRBJ1-2, the V gene TRBV12-3 or TRBV12-4, with D possibly being TRBD1 (5 bases). V lost 6 bases, J lost 0 bases, and 11 bases lay in between. The CDR3 runs 14 residues. As DNA, the CDR3 is TGTGCCAGCAGGGGGACTGGGTCTAACTATGGCTACACCTTC. As protein: CASRGTGSNYGYTF.

This clonotype was observed many times. The chain couples TRBV11-2 to TRBJ2-1, with TRBD2 as a possible D gene (5 bases). The CDR3 consists of 12 residues. CDR1 is SGHAT and CDR2 is FQNNGV in the germline V gene. The ends were cut back, 0 bases at V and 10 bases at J, with 7 bases in the middle. In DNA form, the CDR3 reads TGTGCCAGCAGCTTAGAGGGAGCAGAGCAGTTCTTC. It specifies CASSLEGAEQFF. Looking up the rest from reference TRBV11-2 and TRBJ2-1 gives the full variable domain: EAGVAQSPRYKIIEKRQSVAFWCNPISGHATLYWYQQILGQGPKLLIQFQNNGVVDDSQLPKDRFSAERLKGVDSTLKIQPAKLEDSAVYLCASSLEGAEQFFGPGTRLTVL.

This clonotype occurred many times. V gene TRBV5-1 combines with J gene TRBJ1-1, with D possibly TRBD1 on 5 matching bases. CDR3 length equals 14 residues. Germline assignment: CDR1 SGHRS and CDR2 YFSETQ. The V end was cut by 5 bases, the J end by 3 bases, with 14 bases between. This CDR3 is CASSWGDGDTEAFF. The CDR3 coding sequence is TGCGCCAGCAGTTGGGGCGACGGAGACACTGAAGCTTTCTTT.

The V call is TRBV6-5, the J call TRBJ1-2; 8 nucleotides match TRBD1. Germline V lookup: CDR1 MNHEY, CDR2 SVGAGI. The CDR3 consists of 15 residues. Unmatched junction bases numbered 4, after V lost 1 base and J lost 3 bases. In nucleotides, the CDR3 is TGTGCCAGCAGTTACTTGTCAGGGGGCCACTATGGCTACACCTTC. Translating gives CASSYLSGGHYGYTF.

This clonotype came up many times. The DNA for the CDR3 is TGTGCCAGCAGTTTAACAGGGGGTCACTCCTACGAGCAGTACTTC. This sequence encodes CASSLTGGHSYEQYF. J is TRBJ2-7 and V is TRBV28, with TRBD1 identical over 8 bases. The CDR3 contains 15 residues. Looked up from germline, CDR1 is MDHEN and CDR2 is SYDVKM. Trimming took 2 bases from V and 0 from J; bases not matched to a gene: 3.

On this clonotype: A read error may produce the germline difference seen at one junction end. The chain links TRBV10-2 to TRBJ2-1, with D possibly TRBD2 on 6 matching bases. The CDR3 runs 14 residues. Germline V gene sequence: CDR1 WSHSY, CDR2 SAAADI. The CDR3 is CASKLAGNINEQSF. The CDR3, as DNA: TGCGCCAGTAAACTAGCAGGCAACATCAATGAGCAGTCCTTC.

Concerning this clonotype itself: Relative to the germline gene, one junction end is altered; a read error may explain this. The chain recombines TRBV27 with TRBJ2-7, with TRBD2 matching 13 bases. This CDR3 region has 15 residues. CDR1 and CDR2 from the germline V gene are MNHEY and SMNVEV (reference sequence). The CDR3 is CAGSYRTSGSSEQYF. The CDR3 DNA is TGTGCCGGCAGTTATCGGACTAGCGGGAGCAGCGAGCAGTACTTC.

The chain is built from TRBV20-1 and TRBJ2-1; D gene ambiguous. The CDR3 is 13 amino acids. CDR1 and CDR2 from the germline V gene are DFQATT and SNEGSKA (reference sequence). V lost 8 bases and J lost 5, with 16 bases in between. CDR3 loop: CSSSPVLNNEQFF. In DNA, the CDR3 is TGCAGTTCCTCCCCGGTCTTAAACAATGAGCAGTTCTTC.

The table lists this clonotype with a few counts. The genes are TRBV5-1 and TRBJ2-1, with 11 positions matching TRBD2. There are 16 residues in the CDR3. V lost 1 base and J lost 7; bases outside the gene matches: 7. In germline, CDR1 is SGHRS, CDR2 YFSETQ. The CDR3 protein is CASSLMSSGRLNEQFF. The CDR3 DNA sequence: TGCGCCAGCAGCTTGATGTCTAGCGGGAGGTTAAATGAGCAGTTCTTC.

This clonotype was counted only a few times. V gene TRBV7-9 combines with J gene TRBJ2-7; 7 bases agree with TRBD2. V shed 3 bases and J 0 bases; nucleotides not matched to a gene: 5. Germline CDR1 reads SEHNR; CDR2 reads FQNEAQ (reference sequence). The CDR3 extends over 15 amino acids. This chain's CDR3 is CASSFSGADSYEQYF. The CDR3 DNA sequence: TGTGCCAGCAGCTTCAGCGGGGCTGACTCCTACGAGCAGTACTTC. The entire variable domain, with the rest obtained from reference TRBV7-9 and TRBJ2-7, is as follows: DTGVSQNPRHKITKRGQNVTFRCDPISEHNRLYWYRQTLGQGPEFLTYFQNEAQLEKSRLLSDRFSAERPKGSFSTLEIQRTEQGDSAMYLCASSFSGADSYEQYFGPGTRLTVT.

This rearrangement joins TRBV4-1 to TRBJ2-3; 11 nucleotides match TRBD2. Germline CDR1 MGHRA, CDR2 YSYEKL. The CDR3 loop spans 14 amino acids. The J segment lost 6 bases and the V segment lost 4 bases, leaving 3 bases of the junction unmatched. In nucleotides, the CDR3 is TGCGCCAGCAGCCCGACTAGCGGGAAGGATACGCAGTATTTT. It specifies CASSPTSGKDTQYF.

This clonotype has a handful of counts. This chain joins TRBV3-1 and TRBJ2-4; D gene unclear. Germline V CDR1 and CDR2: LGHDT, YNNKEL (reference sequence). This CDR3 spans 12 amino acids. V was cut by 2 bases and J by 9 bases, with 8 bases left in between. The DNA of the CDR3 is TGTGCCAGCAGCCAACCCCCCGGCATTCAGTACTTC. Encoded protein: CASSQPPGIQYF.

This chain connects TRBV7-9 to TRBJ2-3, with 9 nucleotides matching TRBD2. Trimming at V came to 5 bases and at J to 1 base, leaving 7 bases not matched to a gene. The germline CDR1 and CDR2 sequences are SEHNR and FQNEAQ (reference sequence). The CDR3 is 16 residues long. This CDR3 is CASSRPAGGGTDTQYF. CDR3 sequence (DNA): TGTGCCAGCAGCCGCCCGGCGGGAGGGGGCACAGATACGCAGTATTTT. The full variable domain, with the rest looked up from reference TRBV7-9 and TRBJ2-3, is DTGVSQNPRHKITKRGQNVTFRCDPISEHNRLYWYRQTLGQGPEFLTYFQNEAQLEKSRLLSDRFSAERPKGSFSTLEIQRTEQGDSAMYLCASSRPAGGGTDTQYFGPGTRLTVL.

The gene calls are TRBV6-1 and TRBJ2-1; a weak D match, TRBD2 (5 bases). This CDR3 is 13 amino acids long. Trimming shortened V by 6 bases and J by 9 bases, and 15 bases separated the two germline ends. The V gene's germline CDR1 is MNHNS and CDR2 SASEGT. The CDR3 DNA follows: TGTGCCAGCAGAGCCCTCGGTGCGGGTGAGCAGTTCTTC. This encodes CASRALGAGEQFF.

This clonotype was observed many times. The rearrangement joins TRBV11-2 to TRBJ1-2; 8 positions match TRBD1. The CDR3 extends over 17 amino acids. With V trimmed by 5 bases and J by 4 bases, 15 bases remained unmatched. Germline CDR1 SGHAT, CDR2 FQNNGV. The CDR3 DNA reads as TGTGCCAGCAGCATTGGGGGGACAGGCCAATCCCGCTATGGCTACACCTTC. Translated, it gives CASSIGGTGQSRYGYTF.

The table lists this clonotype with many counts. J is TRBJ2-3 and V is TRBV9; no clear D gene. CDR1 SGDLS and CDR2 YYNGEE come from the germline V gene. The ends were cut back, 4 bases at V and 0 bases at J, with 24 bases in the middle. The length of the CDR3 is 19 residues. CDR3 amino acids: CASSPILSQVQQSTDTQYF. In nucleotides, the CDR3 is TGTGCCAGCAGCCCTATTCTCTCTCAGGTACAGCAAAGCACAGATACGCAGTATTTT.

The rearrangement links TRBV5-1 to TRBJ2-7, with D perhaps TRBD2 (5 bases). Germline V gene data show CDR1 as SGHRS and CDR2 as YFSETQ. Trimming stripped 4 bases from V and 6 bases from J, with 17 bases between. CDR3 length: 14 amino acids. CDR3 nucleotides: TGCGCCAGCAGCAACTCAGACTACCTTAGCGAGCAGTACTTC. This codes for CASSNSDYLSEQYF.

The chain is built from TRBV30 and TRBJ2-1, with 8 bases lining up with TRBD2. The CDR3 covers 14 residues. Germline CDR1 reads GTSNPN; CDR2 reads SVGIG (reference sequence). V shed 3 bases, J shed 7 bases, and the junction held 8 bases outside the gene matches. CDR3 region: CAWRREGLGNEQFF. CDR3 bases: TGTGCCTGGAGACGGGAGGGCCTGGGGAATGAGCAGTTCTTC.

This clonotype was detected a few times. The rearrangement joins TRBV28 to TRBJ2-1; 9 positions agree with TRBD2. J was trimmed by 4 bases and V by 5 bases; bases with no gene match: 3. The CDR3 is 14 amino acids. Germline-derived CDR1 and CDR2 are MDHEN and SYDVKM. CDR3: CASSASGTYNEQFF. CDR3 nucleotides: TGTGCCAGCAGTGCTAGCGGGACTTACAATGAGCAGTTCTTC.

This clonotype appeared many times. This chain connects TRBV3-1 to TRBJ2-7; 8 positions agree with TRBD1. CDR1 LGHDT and CDR2 YNNKEL come from the germline V gene (reference sequence). The V gene end was trimmed by 5 bases and the J gene end by 3 bases; junction bases not matched to a gene: 9. There are 15 residues in the CDR3. The CDR3 region has the DNA TGTGCCAGCAGCTACCGGACAGGGAAGGTCTACGAGCAGTACTTC. Protein: CASSYRTGKVYEQYF.

This clonotype has more than one count but fewer than ten. The chain couples TRBV5-1 to TRBJ2-5; perhaps TRBD2 as D (6 bases). CDR1 and CDR2 from the germline V gene are SGHRS and YFSETQ. The CDR3 is 17 residues long. V was trimmed by 0 bases and J by 2 bases, leaving 17 bases between them. The chain's CDR3 is CASSLARESLQQETQYF. CDR3 in DNA: TGCGCCAGCAGCTTGGCCCGGGAGAGCCTCCAACAAGAGACCCAGTACTTC.

V usage is TRBV3-1 and J usage is TRBJ2-1; D is unresolved. The CDR3 spans 14 residues. V gave up 4 bases and J gave up 3 bases, with 10 bases separating them. CDR1 and CDR2 (germline): LGHDT, YNNKEL (reference sequence). This chain's CDR3 is CASSPDSFYNEQFF. Written as DNA, the CDR3 is TGTGCCAGCAGCCCAGATAGCTTCTACAATGAGCAGTTCTTC.